This T cell receptor (beta chain) was sequenced for a study of cytomegalovirus exposure and HLA in healthy donors. The PCR had 60 Vbeta and 13 Jbeta primers. The method was immunoSEQ multiplex PCR; TCRdb's version includes in-frame clones alone and lacks a portion of them. Here the sample spans hundreds of thousands of clones, approximately 84% being singletons. Trimming took 8 bases from V and 3 from J; bases not matched to a gene: 7. The length of the CDR3 is 15 residues. Germline-derived CDR1 and CDR2 are MNHNS and SASEGT. This clone came up a few times. Antigen: not known. Broader study findings: In most subjects, TCR beta sequences reportedly gave accurate predictions of HLA-A and HLA-B alleles. Productive status was seen about 90% or about 30% of the time for most TCR beta V segments in an earlier analysis.

The J gene is TRBJ2-3, the V gene TRBV6-1; 11 bases agree with TRBD2. The clonotype originates from a middle-aged woman in good health and CMV-seronegative. Sequencing was done on a sample of PBMCs. The CDR3 loop reads CASVVGLADTDTQYF. CDR3 in DNA: TGTGCCAGCGTGGTGGGACTAGCGGATACAGATACGCAGTATTTT.